Presented here are 30 T cell receptor beta chains from one specimen sequenced in a study of beta chain features in type 1 diabetes. What was sequenced were expressed TCRB transcripts, since all of the isolated RNA had been reverse transcribed. Only in-frame clones appear in the TCRdb table, and some are missing; sequencing was by immunoSEQ multiplex PCR. The table has about 330,000 clones, approximately 9.9% seen once. The sample taken for sequencing was naive CD4+ T cells from blood. Receptor source: a woman aged 25 to 45 in good health.

As for this clone: The identical CDR3 is also encoded by other nucleotide sequences in the sample. The J gene is TRBJ2-5, the V gene TRBV29-1, with D possibly matching TRBD1 (6 bases). Trimming removed 6 bases at V and 2 bases at J, with 13 bases between. This CDR3 region has 13 residues. In germline, CDR1 is SQVTM, CDR2 ANQGSEA. CDR3 sequence (DNA): TGCAGCGTGCAAGGACAGCTACAAGAGACCCAGTACTTC. Protein: CSVQGQLQETQYF.

Only a few counts were recorded for this clone. J is TRBJ1-5 and V is TRBV7-9; 10 bases line up with TRBD1. V lost 4 bases and J lost 2; bases outside the gene matches: 2. This CDR3 is 15 amino acids long. The V gene's germline CDR1 is SEHNR and CDR2 FQNEAQ (reference sequence). The CDR3 nucleotides are TGTGCCAGCAGCTACGGACAGGGGGGCAATCAGCCCCAGCATTTT. Residues: CASSYGQGGNQPQHF.

V is TRBV7-8 and J is TRBJ2-3, with 14 bases matching TRBD2. CDR1 is SGHVS and CDR2 is FQNEAQ in the germline V gene. V gave up 5 bases and J gave up 5 bases; unmatched junction bases: 9. The CDR3 is 17 residues long. CDR3 nucleotides: TGTGCCAGCAGCCCCCTGGGACTAGCGGGAGTCTTAGATACGCAGTATTTT. Amino acids: CASSPLGLAGVLDTQYF. Based on the CDR3 plus reference TRBV7-8 and TRBJ2-3, the full variable domain is GAGVSQSPRYKVAKRGQDVALRCDPISGHVSLFWYQQALGQGPEFLTYFQNEAQLDKSGLPSDRFFAERPEGSVSTLKIQRTQQEDSAVYLCASSPLGLAGVLDTQYFGPGTRLTVL.

This clone was seen a handful of times. This rearrangement joins TRBV5-1 to TRBJ2-1, with 8 bases fitting TRBD2. Losses at the gene ends were 5 bases for V and 0 bases for J; bases not matched to a gene: 4. Germline V gives CDR1 SGHRS, CDR2 YFSETQ. The CDR3 has 15 residues. The CDR3 region is CASRTSANSYNEQFF. DNA for the CDR3: TGCGCCAGCAGGACTAGCGCAAACTCCTACAATGAGCAGTTCTTC. Variable domain in full (rest from reference TRBV5-1 and TRBJ2-1): KAGVTQTPRYLIKTRGQQVTLSCSPISGHRSVSWYQQTPGQGLQFLFEYFSETQRNKGNFPGRFSGRQFSNSRSEMNVSTLELGDSALYLCASRTSANSYNEQFFGPGTRLTVL.

This clone turned up a few times. The chain employs TRBV20-1 and TRBJ2-1; D may be TRBD2 (5 bases). Per germline, CDR1 DFQATT and CDR2 SNEGSKA (reference sequence). The ends were cut back, 0 bases at V and 12 bases at J, with 9 bases in the middle. The CDR3 consists of 11 residues. The CDR3 spells CSAREGATQFF. In DNA, the CDR3 is TGCAGTGCTAGAGAGGGAGCGACGCAGTTCTTC.

The V and J genes are TRBV6-5 and TRBJ1-1, with 7 positions matching TRBD1. V was pared by 6 bases and J by 0 bases, with 4 bases of the junction left unmatched. The germline V gene has CDR1 MNHEY and CDR2 SVGAGI. CDR3 size: 14 residues. In DNA form, the CDR3 reads TGTGCCAGCAGCCGACAGGGTATGAACACTGAAGCTTTCTTT. This encodes CASSRQGMNTEAFF.

V usage is TRBV2 and J usage is TRBJ1-2; D gene uncertain. The CDR3 sequence is 12 residues long. The V gene lost 2 bases and the J gene lost 11 bases, with 12 bases spanning the gap. Germline V gene data show CDR1 as SNHLY and CDR2 as FYNNEI. CDR3 in amino acids: CASSESPYSYTF. The CDR3 DNA is TGTGCCAGCAGTGAAAGCCCATATAGTTACACCTTC.

This clone has only a few counts. The V and J genes are TRBV29-1 and TRBJ2-5, with 8 bases identical to TRBD1. The length of the CDR3 is 13 residues. The J segment lost 4 bases and the V segment lost 8 bases, leaving 9 bases of the junction unmatched. Germline V gives CDR1 SQVTM, CDR2 ANQGSEA. The CDR3 DNA follows: TGCAGCACAAGGACAGGGAAAGGAGAGACCCAGTACTTC. This encodes CSTRTGKGETQYF.

The chain uses TRBV6-6 and TRBJ1-1, with a possible D match to TRBD1 (6 bases). The CDR3 covers 14 residues. Deletions cut 3 bases from V and 3 bases from J, with 11 bases between. Germline CDR1 reads MNHNY; CDR2 reads SVGAGI (reference sequence). CDR3 nucleotides: TGTGCCAGCAGTTATACAGGGCCTGACACTGAAGCTTTCTTT. This gives the protein CASSYTGPDTEAFF.

This rearrangement joins TRBV7-9 to TRBJ2-5; the match to TRBD1 covers 9 bases. The CDR3 is made up of 14 amino acids. V shed 4 bases and J 3 bases; nucleotides not matched to a gene: 3. In germline, CDR1 is SEHNR, CDR2 FQNEAQ (reference sequence). CDR3 in DNA: TGTGCCAGCAGCTCAACAGGGGGCAAAGAGACCCAGTACTTC. This gives the protein CASSSTGGKETQYF. Filled out from reference TRBV7-9 and TRBJ2-5, the complete variable domain reads DTGVSQNPRHKITKRGQNVTFRCDPISEHNRLYWYRQTLGQGPEFLTYFQNEAQLEKSRLLSDRFSAERPKGSFSTLEIQRTEQGDSAMYLCASSSTGGKETQYFGPGTRLLVL.

This clone was detected a few times. This chain uses TRBV19 with TRBJ2-1, with D possibly matching TRBD2 (6 bases). The V gene's germline CDR1 is LNHDA and CDR2 SQIVND (reference sequence). V was trimmed by 9 bases and J by 1 base, leaving 16 bases between them. The CDR3 contains 15 residues. Here the CDR3 reads CASRDSGLSYNEQFF. For the CDR3, the DNA is TGTGCCAGCCGCGATAGCGGATTATCCTACAATGAGCAGTTCTTC.

V and J are TRBV6-1 and TRBJ1-5; D is unresolved. The germline gives CDR1 MNHNS, CDR2 SASEGT. V shed 4 bases and J shed 5 bases, with 9 bases lying between them. The CDR3 contains 13 residues. Here the CDR3 reads CASSGATYQPQHF. As DNA, the CDR3 is TGTGCCAGCAGTGGGGCCACGTATCAGCCCCAGCATTTT.

This clone showed up just once. V is TRBV9 and J is TRBJ2-5, with TRBD2 identical over 8 bases. The V gene end was trimmed by 0 bases and the J gene end by 3 bases; junction bases not matched to a gene: 4. Germline CDR1 and CDR2: SGDLS and YYNGEE. This CDR3 spans 15 amino acids. The CDR3 spells CASSVAPGGKETQYF. The CDR3 DNA reads as TGTGCCAGCAGCGTAGCTCCGGGAGGGAAAGAGACCCAGTACTTC.

The chain joins TRBV19 to TRBJ2-1, with 11 bases fitting TRBD2. V dropped 4 bases and J dropped 5; count of bases not matched to a gene: 4. CDR1 is LNHDA, CDR2 SQIVND, per germline (reference sequence). The CDR3 runs 15 residues. Here the CDR3 DNA reads TGTGCCAGTAGTACCATAGCGGGAGGGAACAATGAGCAGTTCTTC. This sequence encodes CASSTIAGGNNEQFF.

V and J are TRBV18 and TRBJ1-1; possible D gene TRBD1, 5 bases. Germline V CDR1 and CDR2: KGHSH, LQKENI. V lost 6 bases and J 0 bases, leaving 17 bases between the germline ends. This CDR3 has 16 amino acids. This chain's CDR3 is CASSALGAGMNTEAFF. The DNA of the CDR3 is TGTGCCAGCTCGGCTCTAGGGGCAGGGATGAACACTGAAGCTTTCTTT.

This clone appeared a few times. The J gene is TRBJ2-7, the V gene TRBV28; 8 positions agree with TRBD1. After removal of 6 bases from V and 4 bases from J, the junction contained 8 bases not matched to a gene. The germline gives CDR1 MDHEN, CDR2 SYDVKM. The CDR3 has 14 amino acids. Here the CDR3 DNA reads TGTGCCAGCAGGACGGGTGGACAGGGATACGAGCAGTACTTC. Protein sequence: CASRTGGQGYEQYF.

This clone showed up just a few times. The chain uses TRBV18 and TRBJ2-1, with 8 bases that match TRBD2. The CDR3 is made up of 16 amino acids. Germline assignment: CDR1 KGHSH and CDR2 LQKENI. V was pared by 0 bases and J by 5 bases, with 6 bases of the junction left unmatched. The DNA for the CDR3 is TGTGCCAGCTCACCACCGAGAACTAGCGGAGACAATGAGCAGTTCTTC. It is translated as CASSPPRTSGDNEQFF.

Only a few counts were recorded for this clone. Compared with germline, one end of the junction differs, possibly owing to a read error. The DNA for the CDR3 is TGTGCTAGCAGCTCCGGGACTAGCCGGAACAATGAGCAGTTCTTC. Amino acids: CASSSGTSRNNEQFF. The chain has TRBV7-7 and TRBJ2-1; TRBD2 agrees at 9 bases. This CDR3 comprises 15 residues. CDR1 is SSHAT, CDR2 FNYEAQ, per germline (reference sequence). Variable domain in full (rest from reference TRBV7-7 and TRBJ2-1): GAGVSQSPRYKVTKRGQDVTLRCDPISSHATLYWYQQALGQGPEFLTYFNYEAQPDKSGLPSDRFSAERPEGSISTLTIQRTEQRDSAMYRCASSSGTSRNNEQFFGPGTRLTVL.

The chain employs TRBV7-9 and TRBJ2-7, with 7 bases that match TRBD1. Trimming cost V 4 bases and J 2 bases; bases outside gene matches: 8. The CDR3 runs 15 residues. Germline CDR1 reads SEHNR; CDR2 reads FQNEAQ (reference sequence). In DNA form, the CDR3 reads TGTGCCAGCAGCTACCCAGGGGGTTCCACCTACGAGCAGTACTTC. Translated, it gives CASSYPGGSTYEQYF.

The rearrangement uses TRBV7-9 and TRBJ2-7; D not certain. CDR1 SEHNR and CDR2 FQNEAQ come from the germline V gene (reference sequence). The V end lost 1 base, the J end lost 3 bases, and 13 bases lay between the germline ends. This CDR3 has 15 amino acids. CDR3 DNA sequence: TGTGCCAGCAGCTTAGAGGCGGCGCTCGACTACGAGCAGTACTTC. This translates into CASSLEAALDYEQYF.

This clone was counted between two and nine times. The rearrangement links TRBV21-1 to TRBJ1-5. TRBV21-1 is a pseudogene. The CDR3 length is 17 residues. CDR3 nucleotides: TGTGCCAGCAGCGAGGGCCGGGTAAAGAGGGCACATCAGCCCCAGCATTTT. The encoded protein is CASSEGRVKRAHQPQHF.

The chain carries TRBV10-3 and TRBJ2-3; TRBD2 matches at 7 bases. Germline assignment: CDR1 ENHRY and CDR2 SYGVKD. CDR3 size: 12 residues. V lost 11 bases, J lost 5 bases, and 7 bases stayed unmatched. DNA for the CDR3: TGTGCCGGTGCGTCTAGCGGAGATACGCAGTATTTT. It translates to CAGASSGDTQYF.

The gene calls are TRBV2 and TRBJ1-4, with unresolved D. This CDR3 region has 11 residues. The V gene's germline CDR1 is SNHLY and CDR2 FYNNEI. The V and J ends lost 7 bases and 10 bases respectively, with 10 bases between them. The CDR3 bases are TGTGCCAGCACCGAACGCGCAAAACTGTTTTTT. As protein: CASTERAKLFF.

The chain recombines TRBV4-3 with TRBJ1-5; the D is unclear. The V gene's germline CDR1 is LGHNA and CDR2 YSLEER. Trimming took 1 base from V and 0 from J, leaving 7 bases between them. This CDR3 is 15 amino acids long. The CDR3 region is CASSQGHYSNQPQHF. The CDR3 coding sequence is TGCGCCAGCAGCCAAGGGCATTATAGCAATCAGCCCCAGCATTTT.

This rearrangement joins TRBV30 to TRBJ2-1; D not resolved. V was pared by 0 bases and J by 3 bases, with 6 bases between. Germline lookup yields CDR1 GTSNPN and CDR2 SVGIG (reference sequence). The CDR3 has 13 amino acids. The CDR3 reads CAWSVEHYNEQFF. CDR3 nucleotides: TGTGCCTGGAGTGTCGAGCACTACAATGAGCAGTTCTTC. Full variable domain (missing parts from reference TRBV30 and TRBJ2-1): SQTIHQWPATLVQPVGSPLSLECTVEGTSNPNLYWYRQAAGRGLQLLFYSVGIGQISSEVPQNLSASRPQDRQFILSSKKLLLSDSGFYLCAWSVEHYNEQFFGPGTRLTVL.

There are many counts of this clone. J is TRBJ2-1 and V is TRBV14; D is unresolved. The CDR3 length is 12 residues. Germline CDR1 is SGHDN and CDR2 is FVKESK. V shed 3 bases and J shed 7 bases, with 7 bases lying between them. The CDR3 nucleotides are TGTGCCAGCAGCCAGTCTAATAATGAGCAGTTCTTC. Amino acid sequence: CASSQSNNEQFF. Together with reference TRBV14 and TRBJ2-1, the CDR3 gives the full variable domain: EAGVTQFPSHSVIEKGQTVTLRCDPISGHDNLYWYRRVMGKEIKFLLHFVKESKQDESGMPNNRFLAERTGGTYSTLKVQPAELEDSGVYFCASSQSNNEQFFGPGTRLTVL.

V and J are TRBV15 and TRBJ1-5; 9 bases agree with TRBD1. Losses at the gene ends were 2 bases for V and 6 bases for J; bases not matched to a gene: 5. The CDR3 runs to 15 residues. The germline CDR1 and CDR2 sequences are LNHNV and YYDKDF (reference sequence). CDR3 in amino acids: CATSRTGTGTQPQHF. Written as DNA, the CDR3 is TGTGCCACCAGCAGAACCGGGACAGGGACTCAGCCCCAGCATTTT.

This chain joins TRBV29-1 and TRBJ1-1; D is unclear. Germline CDR1 and CDR2: SQVTM and ANQGSEA. The CDR3 length is 11 residues. V was clipped by 8 bases and J by 1 base, with 8 bases between them. CDR3 DNA sequence: TGCAGCTTTCTCTGGAACACTGAAGCTTTCTTT. This codes for CSFLWNTEAFF. The full variable domain, in which reference TRBV29-1 and TRBJ1-1 provide the parts outside the CDR3, is SAVISQKPSRDICQRGTSLTIQCQVDSQVTMMFWYRQQPGQSLTLIATANQGSEATYESGFVIDKFPISRPNLTFSTLTVSNMSPEDSSIYLCSFLWNTEAFFGQGTRLTVV.

The chain is built from TRBV28 and TRBJ2-7; 7 nucleotides align to TRBD1. This CDR3 contains 15 residues. After removal of 2 bases from V and 6 bases from J, the junction contained 10 bases not matched to a gene. CDR1 and CDR2 (germline): MDHEN, SYDVKM. The CDR3 loop is CASSLTPWRQGEQYF. The CDR3 coding sequence is TGTGCCAGCAGTTTAACCCCGTGGCGACAGGGCGAGCAGTACTTC.

V and J are TRBV18 and TRBJ2-5, with D unresolved. The CDR3 runs 13 residues. Germline lookup yields CDR1 KGHSH and CDR2 LQKENI. The ends were cut back, 1 base at V and 4 bases at J, with 7 bases in the middle. CDR3 sequence reads: CASSPRPRETQYF. DNA for the CDR3: TGTGCCAGCTCACCACGCCCCAGAGAGACCCAGTACTTC.